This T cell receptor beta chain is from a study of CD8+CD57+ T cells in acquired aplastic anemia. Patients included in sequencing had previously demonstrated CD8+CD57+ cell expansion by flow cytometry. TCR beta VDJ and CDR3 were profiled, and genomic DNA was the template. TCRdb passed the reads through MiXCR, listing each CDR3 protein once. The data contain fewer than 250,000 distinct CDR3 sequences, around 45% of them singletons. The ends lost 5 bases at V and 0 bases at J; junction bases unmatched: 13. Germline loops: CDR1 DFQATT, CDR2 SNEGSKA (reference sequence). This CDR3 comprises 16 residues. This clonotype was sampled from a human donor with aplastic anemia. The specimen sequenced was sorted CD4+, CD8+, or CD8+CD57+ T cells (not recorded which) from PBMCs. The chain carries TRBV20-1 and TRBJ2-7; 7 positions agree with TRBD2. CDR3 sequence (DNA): TGCAGTGCTGGGGGGGGGAGAGGGTTAAACTCCTACGAGCAGTACTTC. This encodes CSAGGGRGLNSYEQYF.